This T cell receptor beta chain came from a study of blood T cell repertoires in COVID-19. TCRdb's table, derived via immunoSEQ multiplex PCR, lists solely in-frame clones and lacks some. The sample shows 140,000 or so clones, 75% to 90% of them seen only once. This clone was seen a single time. Sequenced input: PBMCs or T cells enriched from blood (not recorded which). The receptor's source is a man in his sixties who had recovered from COVID-19.

The chain's CDR3 is CASSEIREQYF. CDR3 sequence (DNA): TGCGCCAGCAGTGAGATCCGCGAGCAGTACTTC. V gene TRBV10-2 combines with J gene TRBJ2-7, with D unresolved. With 2 bases removed from V and 6 bases from J, the gap between germline ends came to 5 bases. CDR1 WSHSY and CDR2 SAAADI come from the germline V gene. CDR3 length: 11 amino acids.